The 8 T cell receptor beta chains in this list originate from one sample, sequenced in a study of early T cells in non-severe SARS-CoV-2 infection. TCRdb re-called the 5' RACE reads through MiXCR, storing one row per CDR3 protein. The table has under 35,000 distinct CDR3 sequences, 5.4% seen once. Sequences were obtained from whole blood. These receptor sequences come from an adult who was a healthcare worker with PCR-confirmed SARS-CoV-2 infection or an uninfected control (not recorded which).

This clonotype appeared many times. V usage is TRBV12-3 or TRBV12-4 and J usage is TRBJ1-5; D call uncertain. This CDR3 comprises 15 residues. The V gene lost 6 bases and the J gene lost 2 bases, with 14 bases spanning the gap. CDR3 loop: CASSVEGRGNQPQHF. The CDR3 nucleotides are TGTGCCAGCAGCGTAGAGGGAAGGGGCAATCAGCCCCAGCATTTT.

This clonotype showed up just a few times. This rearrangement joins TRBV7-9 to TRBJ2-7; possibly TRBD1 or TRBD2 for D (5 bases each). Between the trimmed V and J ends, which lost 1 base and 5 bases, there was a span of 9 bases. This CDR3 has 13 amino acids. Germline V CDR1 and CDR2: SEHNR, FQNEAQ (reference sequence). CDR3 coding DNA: TGTGCCAGCAGCTTAGATTTGGGGGACGAGCAGTACTTC. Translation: CASSLDLGDEQYF.

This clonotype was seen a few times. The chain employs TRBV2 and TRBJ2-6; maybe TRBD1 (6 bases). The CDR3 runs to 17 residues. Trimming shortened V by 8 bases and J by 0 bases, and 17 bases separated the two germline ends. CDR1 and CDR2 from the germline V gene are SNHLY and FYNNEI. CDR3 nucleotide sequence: TGTGCCAGCGTACTACAGGGCAGGACCTCTGGGGCCAACGTCCTGACTTTC. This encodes CASVLQGRTSGANVLTF.

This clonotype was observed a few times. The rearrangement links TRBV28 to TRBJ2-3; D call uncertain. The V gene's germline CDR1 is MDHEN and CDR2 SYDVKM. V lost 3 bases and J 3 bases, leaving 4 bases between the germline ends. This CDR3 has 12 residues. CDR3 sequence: CASSFQTDTQYF. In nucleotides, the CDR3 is TGTGCCAGCAGTTTTCAGACAGATACGCAGTATTTT.

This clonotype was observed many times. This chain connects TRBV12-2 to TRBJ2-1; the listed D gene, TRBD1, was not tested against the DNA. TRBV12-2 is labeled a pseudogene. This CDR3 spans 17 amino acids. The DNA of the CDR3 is TGTGCAAGTCGCCCCCCCAAGAGAGGTCCCCCCTACAATGAGCAGTTCTTC. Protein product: CASRPPKRGPPYNEQFF.

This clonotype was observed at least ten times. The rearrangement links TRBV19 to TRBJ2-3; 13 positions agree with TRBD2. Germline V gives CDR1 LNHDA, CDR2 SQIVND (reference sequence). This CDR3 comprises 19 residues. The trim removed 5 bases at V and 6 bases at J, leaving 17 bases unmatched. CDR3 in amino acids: CASSYQGPRLAGGYDTQYF. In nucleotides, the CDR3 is TGTGCCAGTAGTTATCAGGGACCGCGACTAGCGGGAGGCTATGATACGCAGTATTTT.

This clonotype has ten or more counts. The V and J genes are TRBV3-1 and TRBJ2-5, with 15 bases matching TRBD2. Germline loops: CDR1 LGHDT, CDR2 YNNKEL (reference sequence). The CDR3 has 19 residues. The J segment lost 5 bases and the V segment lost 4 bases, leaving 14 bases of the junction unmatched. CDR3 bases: TGTGCCAGCAGCCTAGGGGGGACTAGCGGGAGGAGCGGGGTTGAGACCCAGTACTTC. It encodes CASSLGGTSGRSGVETQYF.

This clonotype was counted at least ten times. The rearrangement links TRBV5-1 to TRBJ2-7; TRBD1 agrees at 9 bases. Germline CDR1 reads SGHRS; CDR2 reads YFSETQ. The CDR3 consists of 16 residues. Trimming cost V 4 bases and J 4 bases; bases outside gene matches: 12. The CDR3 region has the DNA TGCGCCAGCAGCCCCACCGGACAGGGGCGTGGATACGAGCAGTACTTC. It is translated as CASSPTGQGRGYEQYF.